This T cell receptor (beta chain) is from a study of shared clonotypes between healthy human individuals. Generated by immunoSEQ multiplex PCR, the TCRdb table keeps only in-frame clones and is missing some. Of hundreds of thousands of clones in the sample, 80% to 95% are singletons; the top ten hold about 24%. Naive CD8 cells lacked CD45RO and underwent positive selection for CCR7, leaving out terminally differentiated effector memory CD45RA+ cells. This CDR3 contains 14 residues. The germline CDR1 and CDR2 sequences are LGHNA and YSLEER. V was clipped by 0 bases and J by 7 bases, with 10 bases between them.

The J gene is TRBJ1-5, the V gene TRBV4-3; weak D call: TRBD1 (5 bases). Source material: naive CD8+ T cells sorted from blood. The TCR comes from a man aged 25-45 years in good health. As DNA, the CDR3 is TGCGCCAGCAGCCAAGACGGGGGATCGCAGCCCCAGCATTTT. Translating it yields CASSQDGGSQPQHF.